Following are 30 T cell receptor beta chains from one sample sequenced in a study of cytomegalovirus exposure and HLA in healthy donors. PCR employed 60 Vbeta and 13 Jbeta primers. TCRdb keeps only in-frame clones here, not all; method: immunoSEQ multiplex PCR. Seen here are 150,000 to 200,000 clones, 81% observed once, and the top ten hold around 1.9%. Material for sequencing was PBMCs. These receptors all stem from a man aged 18-30 years in good health and CMV-seronegative.

This clone has more than one count but fewer than ten. CDR3 DNA sequence: TGTGCCAGCAGCGTCTCAGGGGACTATGGCTACACCTTC. It encodes CASSVSGDYGYTF. The chain joins TRBV9 to TRBJ1-2; D may be TRBD1 (6 bases). The germline V and J ends were trimmed by 2 bases and 3 bases, with 8 bases remaining between them. From germline, CDR1 is SGDLS and CDR2 YYNGEE. The CDR3 sequence is 13 residues long.

The V gene is TRBV23-1, the J gene TRBJ2-7, with 8 positions matching TRBD2. TRBV23-1 is sorted into the ORF group, with uncertain function. This CDR3 is 16 amino acids long. V shed 4 bases and J 1 base; nucleotides not matched to a gene: 9. The CDR3 protein is CASSLRSGGPSYEQYF. CDR3 DNA: TGCGCCAGCAGTCTCCGTTCGGGAGGGCCTTCCTACGAGCAGTACTTC.

The chain recombines TRBV13 with TRBJ2-7, with D perhaps matching TRBD2 (6 bases). The CDR3 is 14 residues long. The V and J ends lost 7 bases and 3 bases respectively, with 16 bases between them. Germline assignment: CDR1 PRHDT and CDR2 FYEKMQ (reference sequence). CDR3 nucleotides: TGTGCCAGCACCGTGGGGCTAGCGTTCTACGAGCAGTACTTC. Translation gives CASTVGLAFYEQYF. The whole variable domain, filled in from reference TRBV13 and TRBJ2-7, reads AAGVIQSPRHLIKEKRETATLKCYPIPRHDTVYWYQQGPGQDPQFLISFYEKMQSDKGSIPDRFSAQQFSDYHSELNMSSLELGDSALYFCASTVGLAFYEQYFGPGTRLTVT.

V gene TRBV7-6 combines with J gene TRBJ2-1, with 11 bases lining up with TRBD1. V lost 5 bases, J lost 8 bases, and 8 bases stayed unmatched. Germline V gene data show CDR1 as SGHVS and CDR2 as FNYEAQ. The CDR3 covers 15 residues. The chain's CDR3 is CASSPRTGGWYEQFF. Written as DNA, the CDR3 is TGTGCCAGCAGCCCCCGGACAGGGGGCTGGTATGAGCAGTTCTTC.

The chain links TRBV7-2 to TRBJ1-4; 9 bases are a match to TRBD1. This CDR3 is 16 amino acids long. V was clipped by 4 bases and J by 5 bases; unmatched bases: 8. From germline, CDR1 is SGHTA and CDR2 FQGNSA. The DNA for the CDR3 is TGTGCCAGCAGCTCGACAGGGGGGAATACAAATGAAAAACTGTTTTTT. Translation gives CASSSTGGNTNEKLFF.

The chain links TRBV9 to TRBJ2-3; D gene ambiguous. The CDR3 extends over 18 amino acids. V lost 0 bases, J lost 1 base, and 18 bases lay in between. Per germline, CDR1 SGDLS and CDR2 YYNGEE. CDR3 region: CASSVGSRLLARTDTQYF. The CDR3 bases are TGTGCCAGCAGCGTAGGGTCGAGGTTACTGGCCCGCACAGATACGCAGTATTTT.

As to this clone: The junction does not match germline at one end; this may be a read error. This sequence joins TRBV7-9 and TRBJ2-1; 12 bases are shared with TRBD2. Germline V gene sequence: CDR1 SEHNR, CDR2 FQNEAQ (reference sequence). The CDR3 sequence is 16 residues long. The CDR3 DNA is TGTTCCAGCAGCCTAGCCCTAGCGGGAGGGGTCAATGAGCAGTTCTTC. Residues: CSSSLALAGGVNEQFF.

The gene calls are TRBV10-3 and TRBJ1-6, with TRBD1 matching 7 bases. The germline V gene has CDR1 ENHRY and CDR2 SYGVKD. This CDR3 has 14 residues. V was pared by 4 bases and J by 7 bases, with 4 bases of the junction left unmatched. CDR3 nucleotide sequence: TGTGCCATCAGTGGTGGACAGGCCAATTCACCCCTCCACTTT. Protein product: CAISGGQANSPLHF.

This chain links TRBV6-7 with TRBJ1-5; D is ambiguous. Being an ORF, TRBV6-7 has a function that is uncertain. Between the trimmed V and J ends, which lost 0 bases and 6 bases, there was a span of 12 bases. The CDR3 spans 15 residues. The CDR3 region has the DNA TGTGCCAGCAGTTACTCGATCTCAGGTGGTCAGCCCCAGCATTTT. Its translation: CASSYSISGGQPQHF.

The chain recombines TRBV7-9 with TRBJ2-7, with TRBD1 identical over 7 bases. The J segment lost 10 bases and the V segment lost 1 base, leaving 4 bases of the junction unmatched. The CDR3 runs to 12 residues. Germline-derived CDR1 and CDR2 are SEHNR and FQNEAQ (reference sequence). CDR3 sequence: CASSLGTGVQYF. Here the CDR3 DNA reads TGTGCCAGCAGCTTAGGTACAGGGGTACAGTACTTC.

The V and J genes are TRBV10-3 and TRBJ1-2; TRBD1 matches 7 bases. J was trimmed by 4 bases and V by 2 bases; bases with no gene match: 7. There are 15 residues in the CDR3. The germline gives CDR1 ENHRY, CDR2 SYGVKD. CDR3 DNA: TGTGCCATCAGTGAGCCAGGATACAGGGGCTATGGCTACACCTTC. Translation gives CAISEPGYRGYGYTF.

V is TRBV7-2 and J is TRBJ2-7; D uncertain. Looked up from germline, CDR1 is SGHTA and CDR2 is FQGNSA. V lost 4 bases, J lost 4 bases, and 11 bases lay in between. The CDR3 length is 13 residues. CDR3 in amino acids: CASSYIPKYEQYF. CDR3 coding DNA: TGTGCCAGCAGCTACATTCCCAAGTACGAGCAGTACTTC.

The chain links TRBV9 to TRBJ2-1, with 13 nucleotides matching TRBD2. Trimming cost V 3 bases and J 9 bases; bases outside gene matches: 6. The germline gives CDR1 SGDLS, CDR2 YYNGEE. CDR3 length: 15 amino acids. The CDR3 is CASSATSGGAIEQFF. CDR3 sequence (DNA): TGTGCCAGCAGCGCAACTAGCGGGGGGGCCATTGAGCAGTTCTTC.

Remarks on this clone: A read error may account for a junction end that differs from germline. The chain carries TRBV4-1 and TRBJ1-3; possible D gene TRBD1, 6 bases. The CDR3 loop spans 15 amino acids. From germline, CDR1 is MGHRA and CDR2 YSYEKL. The CDR3 protein is CASSQGQESGDTIYF. The CDR3 DNA reads as TGCGCCAGCAGCCAAGGACAGGAATCTGGAGACACCATATATTTT.

The chain is built from TRBV28 and TRBJ2-7; D is possibly TRBD1 (6 bases). Germline V lookup: CDR1 MDHEN, CDR2 SYDVKM. The CDR3 runs 13 residues. With 2 bases removed from V and 7 bases from J, the gap between germline ends came to 12 bases. The chain's CDR3 is CASSLVGAREQYF. In DNA, the CDR3 is TGTGCCAGCAGTTTAGTGGGGGCGAGGGAGCAGTACTTC. Variable domain in full (rest from reference TRBV28 and TRBJ2-7): DVKVTQSSRYLVKRTGEKVFLECVQDMDHENMFWYRQDPGLGLRLIYFSYDVKMKEKGDIPEGYSVSREKKERFSLILESASTNQTSMYLCASSLVGAREQYFGPGTRLTVT.

This chain links TRBV2 with TRBJ1-2; 7 bases align to TRBD1. The germline CDR1 and CDR2 sequences are SNHLY and FYNNEI. J gave up 7 bases and V 7 bases, and 6 bases lay outside the gene matches. The CDR3 totals 12 residues. Here the CDR3 reads CASTTGAGGYTF. The CDR3 DNA reads TGTGCCAGCACTACAGGGGCCGGTGGCTACACCTTC.

Turning to this clone: A read error may produce the germline difference seen at one junction end. The chain is built from TRBV2 and TRBJ2-1; D perhaps matches TRBD1 (6 bases). The CDR3 sequence is 15 residues long. Germline V lookup: CDR1 SNHLY, CDR2 FYNNEI. The CDR3 DNA is TGTGCCAGCGGGGGCGGAGATTCCAATTACAATGGGCAGTTCTTC. This sequence encodes CASGGGDSNYNGQFF.

The CDR3 is CASSESGDRVAGANVLTF. The CDR3 bases are TGCGCCAGCAGTGAGTCGGGAGACAGGGTCGCTGGGGCCAACGTCCTGACTTTC. The V gene is TRBV10-1, the J gene TRBJ2-6, with 7 bases matching TRBD1. Germline V gene lookup returns CDR1 WNHNN and CDR2 SYGVQD (reference sequence). Germline trimming cut 0 bases from V and 2 bases from J; bases unmatched to any gene: 7. The CDR3 loop spans 18 amino acids.

This chain connects TRBV6-4 to TRBJ2-1, with TRBD1 identical over 8 bases. Germline V lookup: CDR1 MRHNA, CDR2 SNTAGT. CDR3 length: 13 residues. V lost 5 bases to trimming and J lost 8 bases; unmatched junction nucleotides: 5. The DNA of the CDR3 is TGTGCCAGCAGTCTTGAGACAGGGGATGAGCAGTTCTTC. Translating gives CASSLETGDEQFF.

V gene TRBV6-5 combines with J gene TRBJ1-4, with D perhaps matching TRBD1 (5 bases). CDR3 size: 14 residues. The ends were cut back, 4 bases at V and 8 bases at J, with 14 bases in the middle. Germline assignment: CDR1 MNHEY and CDR2 SVGAGI. CDR3 DNA sequence: TGTGCCAGCAGTTTGACAGAGGGAGGCGAAAAACTGTTTTTT. This sequence encodes CASSLTEGGEKLFF.

The chain has TRBV5-1 and TRBJ2-3; TRBD1 aligns across 9 bases. Germline CDR1 is SGHRS and CDR2 is YFSETQ. CDR3 length: 14 amino acids. Trimming removed 4 bases from V and 5 bases from J; junction bases left unmatched: 5. CDR3 amino acids: CASSNGQGIDTQYF. CDR3 nucleotides: TGCGCCAGCAGCAACGGACAGGGGATAGATACGCAGTATTTT.

There are a few counts of this clone. The chain is built from TRBV6-1 and TRBJ2-6; a weak D match, TRBD1 (5 bases). Trimming removed 2 bases at V and 4 bases at J, with 12 bases between. Germline CDR1 and CDR2: MNHNS and SASEGT. The CDR3 loop spans 16 amino acids. CDR3 in amino acids: CASSESGMRGANVLTF. The CDR3 DNA reads TGTGCCAGCAGTGAATCAGGGATGCGGGGGGCCAACGTCCTGACTTTC.

V usage is TRBV4-1 and J usage is TRBJ1-2; maybe TRBD1 (5 bases). Trimming shortened V by 3 bases and J by 3 bases, and 11 bases separated the two germline ends. Germline CDR1 reads MGHRA; CDR2 reads YSYEKL. CDR3 length equals 14 residues. DNA of the CDR3: TGCGCCAGCAGCCAGGATAGGGGTGACTATGGCTACACCTTC. Translated, it gives CASSQDRGDYGYTF.

This clone showed up just once. J is TRBJ2-7 and V is TRBV15; 7 nucleotides agree with TRBD1. Unmatched junction bases numbered 12, after V lost 0 bases and J lost 7 bases. Germline V gene lookup returns CDR1 LNHNV and CDR2 YYDKDF (reference sequence). The length of the CDR3 is 16 residues. The chain's CDR3 is CATSRDLGQTWGEQYF. The CDR3 coding sequence is TGTGCCACCAGCAGAGACCTGGGACAGACCTGGGGGGAGCAGTACTTC.

The V and J genes are TRBV2 and TRBJ1-2; 7 bases map to TRBD1. Germline-derived CDR1 and CDR2 are SNHLY and FYNNEI. The junction had 6 bases not matched to a gene; V was cut back by 0 bases and J by 5 bases. The length of the CDR3 is 15 residues. The CDR3 coding sequence is TGTGCCAGCAGTGAAGCGGGGACAGCTTTTTATGGCTACACCTTC. This codes for CASSEAGTAFYGYTF.

The chain links TRBV4-2 to TRBJ2-5, with 8 bases aligning to TRBD1. The CDR3 contains 15 residues. V shed 4 bases, J shed 2 bases, and the junction held 6 bases outside the gene matches. Germline loops: CDR1 LGHNA, CDR2 YNFKEQ. In DNA, the CDR3 is TGTGCCAGCAGCCCCCTGGGACAGGATCAAGAGACCCAGTACTTC. Protein: CASSPLGQDQETQYF.

The chain recombines TRBV5-1 with TRBJ1-4, with 8 nucleotides matching TRBD1. The V segment lost 0 bases and the J segment 12 bases; nucleotides outside the gene matches: 7. From germline, CDR1 is SGHRS and CDR2 YFSETQ. The CDR3 length is 14 residues. CDR3 in amino acids: CASSLVAGGDELFF. The CDR3 DNA is TGCGCCAGCAGCTTGGTTGCAGGGGGCGATGAACTGTTTTTT.

The rearrangement uses TRBV13 and TRBJ2-2, with TRBD2 matching over 9 bases. CDR1 is PRHDT, CDR2 FYEKMQ, per germline (reference sequence). The CDR3 covers 17 residues. The junction had 12 bases not matched to a gene; V was cut back by 4 bases and J by 6 bases. The CDR3 DNA reads TGTGCCAGCAGCTCCGGCGGGAGGGTAAATTCCCCCGGGGAGCTGTTTTTT. It codes for CASSSGGRVNSPGELFF.

J is TRBJ1-2 and V is TRBV18; TRBD1 might be the D (6 bases). V was clipped by 5 bases and J by 6 bases, with 16 bases between them. The CDR3 sequence is 14 residues long. Germline V gene sequence: CDR1 KGHSH, CDR2 LQKENI. In DNA form, the CDR3 reads TGTGCCAGCTCATACGAACAGGGATTAGATGGCTACACCTTC. Amino acid sequence: CASSYEQGLDGYTF.

The J gene is TRBJ2-5, the V gene TRBV19, with 7 bases that match TRBD2. The trim removed 3 bases at V and 3 bases at J, leaving 1 base unmatched. The CDR3 totals 13 residues. CDR1 and CDR2 (germline): LNHDA, SQIVND (reference sequence). CDR3 amino acids: CASSMGGEETQYF. As DNA, the CDR3 is TGTGCCAGTAGTATGGGGGGGGAAGAGACCCAGTACTTC.